Listed below are T cell receptor beta chains from one sample, sequenced in a study of T cells after yellow fever vaccination. One entry per CDR3 protein, called by TCRdb with MiXCR from the 5' RACE reads. The table includes about 340,000 distinct CDR3 sequences, around 13% detected once. Sequencing was performed on CD4+ T cells sorted from PBMCs, taken 15 days after the yellow fever booster vaccination. These receptors came from a man younger than 30 who received the YFV17D yellow fever vaccine. The CDR3 runs from the conserved cysteine through the conserved F or W. A D gene is named only where the DNA matches it firmly. Expanded clones get a size class; other rows say once, few or many, or leave the size out.

CDR3 length	clone size	V gene	D gene	J gene	CDR3 protein	CDR3 DNA
14	few	TRBV12-3/TRBV12-4	-	TRBJ2-2	CASRPGLNTGELFF	TGTGCCAGCAGGCCTGGACTGAACACCGGGGAGCTGTTTTTT
14	few	TRBV6-5	-	TRBJ2-1	CASSYTMTYNEQFF	TGTGCCAGCAGTTACACAATGACCTACAATGAGCAGTTCTTC
14	many	TRBV25-1	-	TRBJ2-7	CASSPQTPHYEQYF	TGTGCCAGCAGTCCACAAACTCCGCACTACGAGCAGTACTTC
16	-	TRBV24-1	TRBD1	TRBJ2-3	CATSDLRQGGTDTQYF	TGTGCCACCAGTGATTTGCGACAGGGGGGCACAGATACGCAGTATTTT
15	-	TRBV6-2/TRBV6-3	-	TRBJ2-1	CASSFVPRVYNEQFF	TGTGCCAGCAGTTTCGTACCCAGGGTCTACAATGAGCAGTTCTTC
15	many	TRBV7-6	-	TRBJ1-5	CASSLSSGTNQPQHF	TGTGCCAGCAGCTTATCGTCCGGGACTAATCAGCCCCAGCATTTT
17	few	TRBV6-5	-	TRBJ2-3	CASSYSIAGPSTDTQYF	TGTGCCAGCAGTTACTCGATAGCAGGGCCTAGCACAGATACGCAGTATTTT
17	-	TRBV6-2/TRBV6-3	-	TRBJ2-6	CASSNRPLTTGANVLTF	TGTGCCAGCAGTAACCGACCGTTAACAACTGGGGCCAACGTCCTGACTTTC
17	few	TRBV7-8	-	TRBJ1-5	CASSLASRRGSNQPQHF	TGTGCCAGCAGCTTAGCGAGTCGAAGGGGTAGCAATCAGCCCCAGCATTTT
19	-	TRBV4-2	-	TRBJ2-7	CASSQEVGGPNRDLYEQYF	TGTGCCAGCAGCCAAGAGGTGGGAGGACCAAACCGAGACCTATACGAGCAGTACTTC
15	few	TRBV4-3	TRBD1	TRBJ1-6	CASSQGRDRYSPLHF	TGCGCCAGCAGCCAAGGGCGGGACAGATATTCACCCCTCCACTTT
14	many	TRBV30	TRBD2	TRBJ2-1	CACSGARSYNEQFF	TGTGCCTGTAGCGGGGCGCGCTCCTACAATGAGCAGTTCTTC
13	-	TRBV5-6	-	TRBJ1-1	CASSWGRVVEAFF	TGTGCCAGCAGCTGGGGACGGGTTGTTGAAGCTTTCTTT
12	few	TRBV28	-	TRBJ2-1	CAGKGSRNEQFF	TGTGCCGGAAAGGGTAGTCGGAATGAGCAGTTCTTC
13	few	TRBV20-1	-	TRBJ2-1	CSARHGTYNEQFF	TGCAGTGCTAGGCATGGGACCTACAATGAGCAGTTCTTC
16	few	TRBV7-2	-	TRBJ1-3	CASSFGQSNSGNTIYF	TGTGCCAGCAGCTTCGGACAGAGCAACTCTGGAAACACCATATATTTT
12	few	TRBV30	-	TRBJ2-7	CAWSAFSYEQYF	TGTGCCTGGAGTGCGTTCTCCTACGAGCAGTACTTC
14	few	TRBV29-1	-	TRBJ1-2	CSVERVVGGAGYTF	TGCAGCGTTGAGAGAGTTGTTGGTGGTGCGGGCTACACCTTC
16	few	TRBV6-2/TRBV6-3	-	TRBJ1-6	CASSVRLDSYNSPLHF	TGTGCCAGCAGTGTCAGGCTCGACTCCTATAATTCACCCCTCCACTTT
14	-	TRBV18	-	TRBJ1-6	CASSRNRDISPLHF	TGTGCCAGCTCGAGAAACCGGGACATCTCACCCCTCCACTTT
15	few	TRBV2	TRBD2	TRBJ2-5	CASRSKAGVEETQYF	TGTGCCAGCAGGAGTAAGGCGGGGGTGGAGGAGACCCAGTACTTC
13	few	TRBV20-1	-	TRBJ1-1	CSARIQGNTEAFF	TGCAGTGCTAGGATACAGGGGAACACTGAAGCTTTCTTT
13	-	TRBV7-9	-	TRBJ1-2	CASSSTGLYGYTF	TGTGCCAGCAGCTCCACAGGGCTCTATGGCTACACCTTC
14	-	TRBV4-3	-	TRBJ1-3	CASSQDWLRNTIYF	TGCGCCAGCAGCCAAGACTGGTTACGAAACACCATATATTTT
14	few	TRBV9	-	TRBJ2-3	CASSVNSLEDTQYF	TGTGCCAGCAGCGTTAACTCTCTGGAGGATACGCAGTATTTT
13	-	TRBV5-1	-	TRBJ1-6	CASSDGHGSPLHF	TGCGCCAGCAGCGATGGACACGGTTCACCCCTCCACTTT
14	many	TRBV7-9	-	TRBJ2-7	CASSRRDSSYEQYF	TGTGCCAGCAGCCGGAGGGACAGCTCCTACGAGCAGTACTTC
14	few	TRBV30	-	TRBJ1-5	CAWSGSNSDQPQHF	TGTGCCTGGAGTGGAAGTAATAGTGATCAGCCCCAGCATTTT
11	-	TRBV3-1	-	TRBJ1-6	CASSQGKPLHF	TGTGCCAGCAGCCAAGGGAAACCCCTCCACTTT
13	few	TRBV6-6	-	TRBJ1-5	CASRAGALQPQHF	TGTGCCAGCAGGGCAGGGGCCCTGCAGCCCCAGCATTTT
12	few	TRBV7-9	-	TRBJ1-4	CASSLTQGKLFF	TGTGCCAGCAGCCTAACACAGGGAAAACTGTTTTTT
13	-	TRBV4-1	-	TRBJ2-5	CASSQGIVETQYF	TGCGCCAGCAGCCAGGGAATAGTAGAGACCCAGTACTTC
14	-	TRBV19	-	TRBJ1-2	CASTVPGVNYGYTF	TGTGCCAGTACCGTACCAGGCGTTAACTATGGCTACACCTTC
15	-	TRBV6-4	-	TRBJ2-1	CASSPGLSSYNEQFF	TGTGCCAGCAGCCCGGGACTCAGCTCCTACAATGAGCAGTTCTTC
13	-	TRBV3-1	-	TRBJ2-1	CASSQVTGNEQFF	TGTGCCAGCAGCCAAGTCACAGGTAATGAGCAGTTCTTC
16	-	TRBV6-2/TRBV6-3	TRBD1	TRBJ2-7	CASSYPTGTGTYEQYF	TGTGCCAGCAGTTACCCTACCGGGACAGGAACCTACGAGCAGTACTTC
15	few	TRBV7-9	-	TRBJ2-1	CASSTADHWTNEQFF	TGTGCCAGCAGTACAGCGGATCACTGGACTAATGAGCAGTTCTTC
15	-	TRBV12-3/TRBV12-4	TRBD2	TRBJ2-2	CASVGAGANTGELFF	TGTGCCAGCGTTGGGGCGGGGGCGAACACCGGGGAGCTGTTTTTT
13	many	TRBV7-7	-	TRBJ1-1	CASSLLENTEAFF	TGTGCCAGCAGCTTACTGGAGAACACTGAAGCTTTCTTT
15	-	TRBV6-5	-	TRBJ1-5	CASSYSRFVDQPQHF	TGTGCCAGCAGTTACTCCAGATTCGTAGATCAGCCCCAGCATTTT
14	few	TRBV5-1	-	TRBJ2-3	CASRPGTDTDTQYF	TGCGCCAGCAGGCCCGGGACCGACACAGATACGCAGTATTTT